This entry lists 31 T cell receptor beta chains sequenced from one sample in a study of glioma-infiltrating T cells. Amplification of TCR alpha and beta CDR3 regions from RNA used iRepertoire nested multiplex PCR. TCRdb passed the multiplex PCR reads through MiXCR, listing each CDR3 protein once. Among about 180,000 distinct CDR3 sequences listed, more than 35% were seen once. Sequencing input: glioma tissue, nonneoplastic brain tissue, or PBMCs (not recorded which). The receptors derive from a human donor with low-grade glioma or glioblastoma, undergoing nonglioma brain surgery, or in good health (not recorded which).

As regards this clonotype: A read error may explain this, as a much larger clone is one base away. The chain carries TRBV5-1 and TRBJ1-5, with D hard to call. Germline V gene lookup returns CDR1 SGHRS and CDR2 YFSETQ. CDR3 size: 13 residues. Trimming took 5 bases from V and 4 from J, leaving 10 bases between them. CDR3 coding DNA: TGCGCCAGCAGTATGGACGCAAATCAGCCCCAGCATTTT. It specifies CASSMDANQPQHF.

CDR3 sequence reads: CASSRRGVTEAFF. DNA for the CDR3: TGTGCCAGCAGCCGGCGGGGAGTCACTGAAGCTTTCTTT. The chain is built from TRBV14 and TRBJ1-1; D is undetermined. The CDR3 covers 13 residues. Germline V CDR1 and CDR2: SGHDN, FVKESK. Trimming cost V 4 bases and J 4 bases, with 10 bases left between them.

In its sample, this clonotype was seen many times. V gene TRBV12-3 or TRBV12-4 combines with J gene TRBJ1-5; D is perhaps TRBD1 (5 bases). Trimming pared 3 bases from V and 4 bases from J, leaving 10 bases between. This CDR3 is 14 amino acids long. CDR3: CASSLGGTNQPQHF. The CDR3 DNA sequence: TGTGCCAGCAGTTTGGGAGGGACGAATCAGCCCCAGCATTTT.

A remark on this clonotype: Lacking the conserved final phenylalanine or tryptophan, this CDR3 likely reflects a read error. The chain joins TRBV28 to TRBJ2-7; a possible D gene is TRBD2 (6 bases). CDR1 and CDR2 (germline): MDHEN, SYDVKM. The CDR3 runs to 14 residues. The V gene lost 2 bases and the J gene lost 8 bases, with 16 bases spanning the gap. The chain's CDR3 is CASSLAGSPSQQYL. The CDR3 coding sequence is TGTGCCAGCAGTTTAGCCGGGAGCCCATCCCAGCAGTACTTA.

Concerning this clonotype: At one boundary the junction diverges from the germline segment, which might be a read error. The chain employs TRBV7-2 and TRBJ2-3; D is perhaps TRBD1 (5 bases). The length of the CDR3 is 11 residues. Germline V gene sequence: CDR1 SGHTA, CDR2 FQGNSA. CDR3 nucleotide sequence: TGTGCCAGCAGCCCGACAGATACGCTGTATTTT. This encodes CASSPTDTLYF.

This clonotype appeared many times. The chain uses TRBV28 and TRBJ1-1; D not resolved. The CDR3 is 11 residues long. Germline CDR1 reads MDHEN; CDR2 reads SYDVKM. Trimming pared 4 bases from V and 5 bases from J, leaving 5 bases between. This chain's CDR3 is CASSSGTEAFF. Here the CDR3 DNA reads TGTGCCAGCAGTTCCGGGACTGAAGCTTTCTTT.

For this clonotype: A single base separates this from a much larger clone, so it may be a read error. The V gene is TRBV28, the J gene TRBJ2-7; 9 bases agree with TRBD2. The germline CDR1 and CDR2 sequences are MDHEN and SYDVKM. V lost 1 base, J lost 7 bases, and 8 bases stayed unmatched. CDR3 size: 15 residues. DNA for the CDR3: TGTGCCAGCAGTTTATCCCGGATTAGCGGGGGAGAGCAGTACTTC. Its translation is CASSLSRISGGEQYF.

The CDR3 region has the DNA TGTGCCAGCAGCCAAGATCTTGTTGGTCGTCGCGAGCAGTACTTC. It encodes CASSQDLVGRREQYF. This chain uses TRBV14 with TRBJ2-7, with D unresolved. Trimming took 0 bases from V and 6 from J, leaving 15 bases between them. This CDR3 is built from 15 residues. The V gene's germline CDR1 is SGHDN and CDR2 FVKESK.

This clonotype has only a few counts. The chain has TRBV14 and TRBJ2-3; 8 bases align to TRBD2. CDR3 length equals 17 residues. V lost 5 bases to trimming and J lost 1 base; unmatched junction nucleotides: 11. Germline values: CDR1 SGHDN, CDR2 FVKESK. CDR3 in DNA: TGTGCCAGCAGCTTCCGTTCCGGGACTAGTGGCACAGATACGCAGTATTTT. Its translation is CASSFRSGTSGTDTQYF. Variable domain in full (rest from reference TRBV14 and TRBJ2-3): EAGVTQFPSHSVIEKGQTVTLRCDPISGHDNLYWYRRVMGKEIKFLLHFVKESKQDESGMPNNRFLAERTGGTYSTLKVQPAELEDSGVYFCASSFRSGTSGTDTQYFGPGTRLTVL.

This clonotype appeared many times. The CDR3 region has the DNA TGTGCCAGCAGTGCAGACATGAACACTGAAGCTTTCTTT. Translated, it gives CASSADMNTEAFF. The genes are TRBV2 and TRBJ1-1; D unclear. Germline CDR1 reads SNHLY; CDR2 reads FYNNEI. The CDR3 runs to 13 residues. V lost 4 bases to trimming and J lost 0 bases, with 6 bases between them.

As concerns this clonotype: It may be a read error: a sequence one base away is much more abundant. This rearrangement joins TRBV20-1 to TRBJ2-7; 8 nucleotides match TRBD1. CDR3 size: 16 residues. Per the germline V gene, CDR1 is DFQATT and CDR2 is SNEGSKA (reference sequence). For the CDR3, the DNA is TGCAGTGCTAGAGACCCGGGACAGGCGCTCTTCTACGTGCAGTACTTC. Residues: CSARDPGQALFYVQYF.

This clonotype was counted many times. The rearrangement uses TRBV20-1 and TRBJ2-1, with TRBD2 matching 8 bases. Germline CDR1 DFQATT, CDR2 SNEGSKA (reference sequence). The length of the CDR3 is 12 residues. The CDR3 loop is CSDGGGYNEQFF. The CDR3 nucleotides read TGCAGCGACGGGGGGGGCTACAATGAGCAGTTCTTC.

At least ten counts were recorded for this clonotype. This chain's CDR3 is CASSSTGLFTDTQYF. The CDR3 nucleotides read TGTGCCAGCAGTTCAACAGGGCTTTTCACAGATACGCAGTATTTT. The chain combines TRBV28 with TRBJ2-3; maybe TRBD1 (6 bases). The CDR3 loop spans 15 amino acids. Germline V lookup: CDR1 MDHEN, CDR2 SYDVKM. V gave up 4 bases and J gave up 2 bases, with 13 bases separating them. The variable domain in full, with the rest retrieved from reference TRBV28 and TRBJ2-3, is DVKVTQSSRYLVKRTGEKVFLECVQDMDHENMFWYRQDPGLGLRLIYFSYDVKMKEKGDIPEGYSVSREKKERFSLILESASTNQTSMYLCASSSTGLFTDTQYFGPGTRLTVL.

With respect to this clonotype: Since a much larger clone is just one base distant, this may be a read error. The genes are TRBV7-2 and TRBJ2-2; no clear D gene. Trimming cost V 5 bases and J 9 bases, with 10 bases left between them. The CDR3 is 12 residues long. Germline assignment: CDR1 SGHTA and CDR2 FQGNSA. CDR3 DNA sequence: TGTGCCAGCAGCCTAATATTCAGGGAGCTGTTTTTT. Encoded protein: CASSLIFRELFF.

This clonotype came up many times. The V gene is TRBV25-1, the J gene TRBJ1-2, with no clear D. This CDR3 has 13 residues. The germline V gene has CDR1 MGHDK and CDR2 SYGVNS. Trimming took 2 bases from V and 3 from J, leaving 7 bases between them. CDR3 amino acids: CASSETRDYGYTF. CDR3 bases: TGTGCCAGCAGTGAAACTCGCGACTATGGCTACACCTTC.

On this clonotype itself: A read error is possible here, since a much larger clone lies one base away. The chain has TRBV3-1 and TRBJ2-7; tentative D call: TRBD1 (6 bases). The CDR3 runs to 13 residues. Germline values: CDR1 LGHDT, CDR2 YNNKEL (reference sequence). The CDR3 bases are TGTGCCAGCAGCGAACAGGGTTTCGGCGAGAAGTACTTC. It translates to CASSEQGFGEKYF.

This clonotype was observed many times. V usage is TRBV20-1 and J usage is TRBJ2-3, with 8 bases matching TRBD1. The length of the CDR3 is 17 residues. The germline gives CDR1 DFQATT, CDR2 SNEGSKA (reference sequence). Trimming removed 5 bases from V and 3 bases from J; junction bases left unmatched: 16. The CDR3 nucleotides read TGCAGTGCTCGCAGTTCGGACGGGACAGGAGCGACAGATACGCAGTATTTT. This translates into CSARSSDGTGATDTQYF.

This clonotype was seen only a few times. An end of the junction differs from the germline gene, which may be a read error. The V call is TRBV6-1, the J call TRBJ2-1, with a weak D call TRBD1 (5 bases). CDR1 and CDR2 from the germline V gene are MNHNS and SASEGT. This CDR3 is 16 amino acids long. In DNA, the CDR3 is TGTGCCATCAGTGAGTATGGGAACATAAGGGGCAATGAGCAGTTCTTC. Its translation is CAISEYGNIRGNEQFF.

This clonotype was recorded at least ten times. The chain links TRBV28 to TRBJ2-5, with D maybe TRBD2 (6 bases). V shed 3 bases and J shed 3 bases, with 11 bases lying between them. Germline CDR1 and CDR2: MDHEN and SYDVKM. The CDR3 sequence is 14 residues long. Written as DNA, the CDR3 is TGTGCCAGCAGTTTCCCTAGCGCTGAAGAGACCCAGTACTTC. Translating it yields CASSFPSAEETQYF.

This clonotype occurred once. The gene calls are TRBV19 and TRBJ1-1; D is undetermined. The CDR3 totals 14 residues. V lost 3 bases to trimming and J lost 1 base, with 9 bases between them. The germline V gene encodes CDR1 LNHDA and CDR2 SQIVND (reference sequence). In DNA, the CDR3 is TGTGCCAGTAGTATTTATTCAGAGAACACTGAAGCTTTCTTT. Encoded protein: CASSIYSENTEAFF.

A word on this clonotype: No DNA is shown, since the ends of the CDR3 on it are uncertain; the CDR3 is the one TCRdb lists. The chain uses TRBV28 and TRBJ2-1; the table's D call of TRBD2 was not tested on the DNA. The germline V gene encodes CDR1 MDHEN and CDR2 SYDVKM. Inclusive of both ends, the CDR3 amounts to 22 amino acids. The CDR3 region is CASSFYICSATGTSGGRSEQFF.

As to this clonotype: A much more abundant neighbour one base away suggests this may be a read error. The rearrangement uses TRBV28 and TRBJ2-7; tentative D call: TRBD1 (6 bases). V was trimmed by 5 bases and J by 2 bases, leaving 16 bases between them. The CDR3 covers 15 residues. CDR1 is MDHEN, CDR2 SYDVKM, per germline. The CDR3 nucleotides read TGTGCCAGCAGTCGCCATCCCACAGGGACCTACGAGCAGTACTTC. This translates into CASSRHPTGTYEQYF.

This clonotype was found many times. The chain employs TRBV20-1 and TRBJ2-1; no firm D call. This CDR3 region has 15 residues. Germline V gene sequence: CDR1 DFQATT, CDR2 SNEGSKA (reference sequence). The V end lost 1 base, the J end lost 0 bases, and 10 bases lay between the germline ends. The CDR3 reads CSARAIPSSYNEQFF. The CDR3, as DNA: TGCAGTGCTAGAGCTATCCCTAGCTCCTACAATGAGCAGTTCTTC.

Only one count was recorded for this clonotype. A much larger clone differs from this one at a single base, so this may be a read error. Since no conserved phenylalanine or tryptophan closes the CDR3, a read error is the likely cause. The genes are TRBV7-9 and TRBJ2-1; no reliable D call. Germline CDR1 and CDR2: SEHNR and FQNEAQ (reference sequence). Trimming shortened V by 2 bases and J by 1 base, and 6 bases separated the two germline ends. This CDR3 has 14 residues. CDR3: CASSLSFSYNEQFS. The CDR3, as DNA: TGTGCCAGCAGCTTATCTTTTTCCTACAATGAGCAGTTCTCC.

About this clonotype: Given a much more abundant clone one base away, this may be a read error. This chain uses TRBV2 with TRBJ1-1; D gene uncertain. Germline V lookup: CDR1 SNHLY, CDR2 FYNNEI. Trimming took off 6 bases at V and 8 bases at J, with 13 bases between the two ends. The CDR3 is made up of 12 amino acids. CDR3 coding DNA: TGTGCCAGCAGACCACTGACGGGAGAAGCTTTCTTT. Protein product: CASRPLTGEAFF. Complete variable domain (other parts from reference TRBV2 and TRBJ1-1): EPEVTQTPSHQVTQMGQEVILRCVPISNHLYFYWYRQILGQKVEFLVSFYNNEISEKSEIFDDQFSVERPDGSNFTLKIRSTKLEDSAMYFCASRPLTGEAFFGQGTRLTVV.

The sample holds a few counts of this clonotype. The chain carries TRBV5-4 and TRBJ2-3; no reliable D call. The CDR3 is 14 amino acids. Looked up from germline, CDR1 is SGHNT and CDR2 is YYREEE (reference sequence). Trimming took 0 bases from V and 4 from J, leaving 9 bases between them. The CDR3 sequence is CASSLGITPDTQYF. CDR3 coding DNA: TGTGCCAGCAGCTTGGGGATTACCCCAGATACGCAGTATTTT.

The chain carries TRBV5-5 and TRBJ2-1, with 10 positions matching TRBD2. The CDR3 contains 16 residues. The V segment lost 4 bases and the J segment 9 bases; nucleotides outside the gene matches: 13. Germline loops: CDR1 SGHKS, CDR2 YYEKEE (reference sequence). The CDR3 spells CASSPSGSGGFSEQFF. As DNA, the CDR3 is TGTGCCAGCAGCCCTAGCGGGAGCGGGGGTTTCAGTGAGCAGTTCTTC.

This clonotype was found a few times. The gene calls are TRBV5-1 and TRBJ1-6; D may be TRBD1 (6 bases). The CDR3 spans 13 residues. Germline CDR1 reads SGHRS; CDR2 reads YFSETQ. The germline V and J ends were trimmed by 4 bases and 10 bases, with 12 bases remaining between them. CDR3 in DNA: TGCGCCAGCAGCGACAACAGGGACTCACCCCTCCACTTT. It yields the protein CASSDNRDSPLHF.

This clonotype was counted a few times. In DNA form, the CDR3 reads TGTGCCAGCAGTTCCGGGACAGGGGGGGATTCCTCCTACAATGAGCAGTTCTTC. It specifies CASSSGTGGDSSYNEQFF. The gene calls are TRBV12-3 or TRBV12-4 and TRBJ2-1; 11 bases line up with TRBD1. The CDR3 is 18 amino acids. V shed 4 bases, J shed 0 bases, and the junction held 8 bases outside the gene matches.

The CDR3, as DNA: TGCAGTGCTAGCCGCCTAGCGACAAGCTCCTACGAGCAGTACTTC. Translation: CSASRLATSSYEQYF. V is TRBV20-1 and J is TRBJ2-7, with D maybe TRBD2 (6 bases). The CDR3 is 15 amino acids. The V end lost 3 bases, the J end lost 0 bases, and 15 bases lay between the germline ends. Germline values: CDR1 DFQATT, CDR2 SNEGSKA (reference sequence).

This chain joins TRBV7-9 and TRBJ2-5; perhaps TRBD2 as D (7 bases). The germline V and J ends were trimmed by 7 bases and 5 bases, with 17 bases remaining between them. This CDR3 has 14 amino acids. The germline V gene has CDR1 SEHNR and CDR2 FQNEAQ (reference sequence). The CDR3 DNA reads TGTGCCAGCAACAACTTCGGGGGGCGTGAGACCCAGTACTTC. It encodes CASNNFGGRETQYF.